These 7 T cell receptor beta chains originate from one sample sequenced in a study of T cell responses to AZD1222 COVID-19 vaccine. Some clones are missing from TCRdb's copy, which holds only in-frame ones; the method was immunoSEQ multiplex PCR. This table holds roughly 120,000 clones, about nine tenths found once. The starting material was peripheral blood, obtained on day 0 of AZD1222 vaccination. All receptors come from an adult in good health.

This clone was counted a few times. This chain uses TRBV2 with TRBJ2-7; D might be TRBD1 or TRBD2, each matching 6 bases. Germline V lookup: CDR1 SNHLY, CDR2 FYNNEI. Trimming left V 6 bases short and J 6 bases short, with 18 bases between. The CDR3 extends over 14 amino acids. CDR3: CASSQTAGGGEQYF. CDR3 DNA: TGTGCCAGCAGCCAGACAGCCGGGGGCGGCGAGCAGTACTTC. The variable domain in full, completed from reference TRBV2 and TRBJ2-7, reads EPEVTQTPSHQVTQMGQEVILRCVPISNHLYFYWYRQILGQKVEFLVSFYNNEISEKSEIFDDQFSVERPDGSNFTLKIRSTKLEDSAMYFCASSQTAGGGEQYFGPGTRLTVT.

V usage is TRBV6-5 and J usage is TRBJ1-2; D is ambiguous. Germline CDR1 is MNHEY and CDR2 is SVGAGI. V gave up 6 bases and J gave up 7 bases, with 15 bases separating them. The CDR3 has 13 amino acids. The chain's CDR3 is CASSSYEAGGYTF. In DNA form, the CDR3 reads TGTGCCAGCAGCTCCTATGAGGCGGGTGGCTACACCTTC.

V and J are TRBV2 and TRBJ2-1; 10 nucleotides match TRBD1. Trimming removed 1 base from V and 3 bases from J; junction bases left unmatched: 0. CDR3 length: 15 residues. The V gene's germline CDR1 is SNHLY and CDR2 FYNNEI. The CDR3 spells CASSEGTGGYNEQFF. In DNA form, the CDR3 reads TGTGCCAGCAGTGAAGGGACAGGGGGCTACAATGAGCAGTTCTTC.

CDR3 DNA: TGTGCCAGCAGCTTAAGGGAACTAGCGGGGGGCCTTACAGATACGCAGTATTTT. The encoded protein is CASSLRELAGGLTDTQYF. The chain links TRBV7-9 to TRBJ2-3, with 12 bases fitting TRBD2. The germline V gene encodes CDR1 SEHNR and CDR2 FQNEAQ (reference sequence). The CDR3 spans 18 residues. V was pared by 2 bases and J by 3 bases, with 9 bases of the junction left unmatched.

The chain employs TRBV28 and TRBJ1-1; no definite D call. The germline V gene has CDR1 MDHEN and CDR2 SYDVKM. The length of the CDR3 is 12 residues. V was pared by 6 bases and J by 4 bases, with 9 bases between. CDR3 coding DNA: TGTGCCAGCAGGAGTGGAAGCACTGAAGCTTTCTTT. Translated: CASRSGSTEAFF. The complete variable domain, with remaining parts taken from reference TRBV28 and TRBJ1-1, reads DVKVTQSSRYLVKRTGEKVFLECVQDMDHENMFWYRQDPGLGLRLIYFSYDVKMKEKGDIPEGYSVSREKKERFSLILESASTNQTSMYLCASRSGSTEAFFGQGTRLTVV.

J is TRBJ1-6 and V is TRBV28; D uncertain. CDR3 size: 15 residues. The germline V gene has CDR1 MDHEN and CDR2 SYDVKM. Trimming removed 8 bases from V and 7 bases from J, with 18 bases in between. The CDR3 protein is CASSGKGIGNSPLHF. For the CDR3, the DNA is TGTGCCAGCTCGGGAAAGGGAATAGGCAATTCACCCCTCCACTTT.

The chain employs TRBV19 and TRBJ2-2; 8 bases are a match to TRBD2. With V trimmed by 5 bases and J by 4 bases, 6 bases remained unmatched. Germline CDR1 reads LNHDA; CDR2 reads SQIVND (reference sequence). The CDR3 is 15 residues long. The CDR3 DNA reads as TGTGCCAGTAGTCTCGGCGGGGGGATCACCGGGGAGCTGTTTTTT. Translation gives CASSLGGGITGELFF.